This paragraph reports one TCR beta chain. This clonotype was counted only a few times. Which antigen it targets is not known. Per-base quality was not reported, and no clone a single base away is much larger than it. According to the germline V gene, CDR1 reads MNHEY and CDR2 reads SVGEGT. Trimming takes 5 bases from V and 4 bases from J, and the germline ends sit 14 bases apart. The CDR3 goes from the cysteine to the phenylalanine over 14 residues. CDR3 DNA is the only sequence kept; it has 42 bases, read in frame from the first base. The sample belongs to a study of response to subunit inactivated influenza vaccine listed by TCRdb under 2018. About the investigation overall: The study used deep quantitative T cell receptor repertoire profiling to track responses to a trivalent subunit inactivated influenza vaccine. The paper as a whole reports these results and caveats: According to the authors, only a limited number of new T cells may be recruited by each seasonal influenza vaccination.

Receptor libraries were prepared by RT-PCR. These reads were obtained on an Illumina HiSeq 2500. TCRdb redid the processing of the public reads, applying fastp at Q25 and MiXCR, and retained in-frame beta chains. Identical CDR3 proteins give one entry, which carries the most common genes and DNA. This sample is represented by a few hundred thousand distinct CDR3 sequences; about 14% of them were singletons. The ten largest clones represent around 10% of the sample. The TCR comes from a man aged 45 to 65 who received an inactivated influenza vaccine. Donor details come from another sample of the same person, matched by shared clones. The specimen comprised PBMCs from blood, sampled 11 to 12 days after vaccination. This chain is built from TRBV6-2 or TRBV6-3 and TRBJ2-5, and perhaps TRBD1 as D gene, on 6 matching bases. The CDR3 is CASSPSGVRETQYF. The DNA sequence follows: TGTGCCAGCAGTCCCTCAGGGGTCAGAGAGACCCAGTACTTC.